The source of this T cell receptor (beta chain) is a study of T cells in Graves' hyperthyroidism and ophthalmopathy. CDR1 MDHEN and CDR2 SYDVKM come from the germline V gene. Trimming at V came to 5 bases and at J to 1 base, leaving 11 bases not matched to a gene. This CDR3 is 17 amino acids long. RNA transcripts served as the template for amplifying TCR beta CDR3 regions. Using the HTBI primer set, a first-round RT-PCR was run on the TCR CDR3. TCRdb ran MiXCR on the multiplex PCR reads and lists one entry per CDR3 protein. The sample has hundreds of thousands of distinct CDR3 sequences, 15% to 19% seen once. These patients, aged 18 to 65, had recently diagnosed hyperthyroidism lasting under 2 months.

This sequence was found in a woman under 30 with Graves' hyperthyroidism. The gene calls are TRBV28 and TRBJ1-3; TRBD1 agrees at 7 bases. Sequencing input: blood. CDR3 nucleotide sequence: TGTGCCAGCAGTGGGGACGTCAGGGGGTATTCTGGAAACACCATATATTTT. Amino acids: CASSGDVRGYSGNTIYF.